This T cell receptor beta chain was captured by sequencing in a study of CD8+ T cells in alopecia areata. Study overall: It was 6 to 18 months of tofacitinib, and then there were 6 months off drug. Study-wide results and caveats: Among patients, TCR sharing was less clear than in mice, a difference possibly due in part to HLA diversity in the patient population.

In alopecia areata patients, both lesional scalp punch biopsies and peripheral blood were collected. The sequencing template was cDNA reverse transcribed from extracted RNA. Measured with immunoSEQ multiplex PCR; TCRdb has only the in-frame clones, and not every one. Of 220,000 or so clones listed, roughly 57% are singletons. In the case of this clone: Its antigen is undetermined.

Specimen: CD4+ T cells sorted from blood, collected at week 0. The clonotype originates from a human donor with alopecia areata.

CDR3 amino acids: CSVRDSGDAPLHF. For the CDR3, the DNA is TGCAGCGTTCGGGACAGCGGGGACGCACCCCTCCACTTT. This rearrangement joins TRBV29-1 to TRBJ1-6; 7 bases line up with TRBD1. V lost 5 bases, J lost 11 bases, and 9 bases stayed unmatched. Germline V lookup: CDR1 SQVTM, CDR2 ANQGSEA. The CDR3 runs 13 residues. Together with reference TRBV29-1 and TRBJ1-6, the CDR3 gives the full variable domain: SAVISQKPSRDICQRGTSLTIQCQVDSQVTMMFWYRQQPGQSLTLIATANQGSEATYESGFVIDKFPISRPNLTFSTLTVSNMSPEDSSIYLCSVRDSGDAPLHFGNGTRLTVT.